Here is one T cell receptor (beta chain) with its context. The sample has other DNA sequences that encode this CDR3 too. V lost 1 base to trimming and J lost 0 bases, with 4 bases between them. The CDR3 totals 13 residues. Looked up from germline, CDR1 is SEHNR and CDR2 is FQNEAQ (reference sequence). Generated by immunoSEQ multiplex PCR, the TCRdb table keeps only in-frame clones and is missing some. The sample consists of some 31,000 clones, roughly 86% of them appearing once. This sample was included in a study of T cells in localized non-small cell lung cancer. Sequences were derived from peripheral blood, sampled before any cancer treatment. The clonotype comes from a woman aged 35 to 75 with stage I lung adenocarcinoma. The rearrangement uses TRBV7-9 and TRBJ2-7, with D unclear. CDR3 DNA sequence: TGTGCCAGCAGCTTAGTATCCTCCTACGAGCAGTACTTC. Protein product: CASSLVSSYEQYF.